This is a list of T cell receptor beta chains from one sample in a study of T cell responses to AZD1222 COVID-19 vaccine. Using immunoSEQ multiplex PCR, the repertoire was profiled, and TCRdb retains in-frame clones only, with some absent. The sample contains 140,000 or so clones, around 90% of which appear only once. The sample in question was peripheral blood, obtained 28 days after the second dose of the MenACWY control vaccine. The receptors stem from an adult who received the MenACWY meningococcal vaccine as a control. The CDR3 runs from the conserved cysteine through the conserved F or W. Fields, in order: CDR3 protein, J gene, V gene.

CASSPGLGEQFF TRBJ2-1 TRBV7-3
CASSKGTSPETQYF TRBJ2-5 TRBV5-4
CASSYEGGDPLYGYTF TRBJ1-2 TRBV6-5
CASSSQSGGGSYNSPLHF TRBJ1-6 TRBV28
CASSLVGTQGDTQYF TRBJ2-3 TRBV7-2
CASTPTGGLETQYF TRBJ2-5 TRBV27
CATTVTGELFF TRBJ2-2 TRBV10-3
CASSTPRGRDTQYF TRBJ2-3 TRBV28
CASSARLQSSYNEQFF TRBJ2-1 TRBV11-1
CASSTRQGRAEAFF TRBJ1-1 TRBV6-5
CASDRGGGTGELFF TRBJ2-2 TRBV19
CASSLTGLADSYNEQFF TRBJ2-1 TRBV7-3
CASSQDQGYNSPLHF TRBJ1-6 TRBV4-1
CASSVGGEQYF TRBJ2-7 TRBV9
CASRGSHSGSDTQYF TRBJ2-3 TRBV6-4
CASSLALGGQETQYF TRBJ2-5 TRBV7-2
CASSLDEAYEQYF TRBJ2-7 TRBV5-8
CASSLETDSTDTQYF TRBJ2-3 TRBV7-2
CASSAVRGYEQYF TRBJ2-7 TRBV7-2
CASAGGGNTEAFF TRBJ1-1 TRBV27
CASWNWQTNIQYF TRBJ2-4 TRBV12-3/TRBV12-4
CASSQDQTGGSPLHF TRBJ1-6 TRBV4-3
CASSLMGFGPQHF TRBJ1-5 TRBV7-2
CASSQERLRTEAFF TRBJ1-1 TRBV4-2
CASSLGGGNTGELFF TRBJ2-2 TRBV5-4
CASSFRGLSTEAFF TRBJ1-1 TRBV5-8
CASSLVGDRYNEQFF TRBJ2-1 TRBV7-2
CASSSRQGQPQHF TRBJ1-5 TRBV11-2
CASSGDSVPYEQYF TRBJ2-7 TRBV9
CASSSGQGTDTQYF TRBJ2-3 TRBV5-4
CASSLDPGVYTGELFF TRBJ2-2 TRBV7-2
CAWSDGTGDQPQHF TRBJ1-5 TRBV30
CASSIDKFGGGQPQHF TRBJ1-5 TRBV19
CASGLGRQGNQPQHF TRBJ1-5 TRBV12-5
CASSAGTGYQPQHF TRBJ1-5 TRBV5-5
CASSYFATGSGTEAFF TRBJ1-1 TRBV6-5